Listed here are 5 T cell receptor beta chains from one sample, sequenced in a study of blood T cell repertoires in COVID-19. Clones were read by immunoSEQ multiplex PCR, and TCRdb kept only the in-frame ones, dropping some. The sample has more than 150,000 clones; approximately 86% are singletons. Material: peripheral blood. Receptors originate from a woman in her 70s with acute or convalescent COVID-19.

J is TRBJ1-1 and V is TRBV29-1; no clear D gene. CDR1 is SQVTM, CDR2 ANQGSEA, per germline. Trimming removed 4 bases at V and 1 base at J, with 13 bases between. The CDR3 has 14 residues. CDR3 nucleotide sequence: TGCAGCGTTGGTCGGAGCCCCGGGAACACTGAAGCTTTCTTT. It specifies CSVGRSPGNTEAFF.

A single count supports this clone. The chain carries TRBV7-9 and TRBJ2-7; 9 positions agree with TRBD1. The CDR3 spans 16 residues. Trimming took 3 bases from V and 4 from J; bases not matched to a gene: 10. Germline V lookup: CDR1 SEHNR, CDR2 FQNEAQ (reference sequence). The CDR3 loop reads CASSFTGGLNSYEQYF. DNA of the CDR3: TGTGCCAGCAGCTTCACAGGGGGCCTTAATTCTTACGAGCAGTACTTC.

The chain has TRBV30 and TRBJ1-5; 7 bases line up with TRBD1. V trimming: 5 bases; J trimming: 2 bases; junction bases outside the gene matches: 9. Germline-derived CDR1 and CDR2 are GTSNPN and SVGIG (reference sequence). This CDR3 region has 15 residues. The CDR3 nucleotides read TGTGCCTGGGCGAGGGGGCTACTAGGCAATCAGCCCCAGCATTTT. It yields the protein CAWARGLLGNQPQHF.

CDR3 protein: CASSLRQGPTYEQYF. The CDR3 coding sequence is TGTGCCAGCAGCTTAAGGCAGGGGCCTACCTACGAGCAGTACTTC. The gene calls are TRBV11-1 and TRBJ2-7, with a weak D call TRBD1 (6 bases). Germline V gene data show CDR1 as SGHAT and CDR2 as FQDESV (reference sequence). V lost 2 bases and J 2 bases, leaving 13 bases between the germline ends. The length of the CDR3 is 15 residues.

The chain recombines TRBV19 with TRBJ1-1; D gene ambiguous. Germline CDR1 reads LNHDA; CDR2 reads SQIVND (reference sequence). Trimming removed 10 bases at V and 1 base at J, with 10 bases between. This CDR3 is 12 amino acids long. The CDR3, as DNA: TGTGCCACCGCGGAGGGGAACACTGAAGCTTTCTTT. Translated: CATAEGNTEAFF.